The present entry profiles one T cell receptor beta chain with its context. The antigen remains unidentified. The V and J ends lost 7 bases and 0 bases respectively, with 15 bases between them. Germline CDR1 and CDR2: ENHRY and SYGVKD. The CDR3 is 15 amino acids. Time point in this sample: blood from clinic visit 5 months post-surgery; TSC patient then seizure free. Surgery cases with the highest brain T cell transcript signatures were chosen for sequencing. Pre-surgery treatment included at least one anti-epileptic drug. This specimen belongs to a study of brain T cells in children with intractable seizures. Libraries were prepared by immunoSEQ multiplex PCR; TCRdb keeps only in-frame clonotypes and omits some of them. The top ten hold roughly 6% of the sample, which has about 340,000 clones, roughly 93% seen once. Regarding the study as a whole: Absence of clones before surgery may stem from lower sequencing depth.

The chain has TRBV10-3 and TRBJ1-2; D is perhaps TRBD1 (6 bases). The sample here was peripheral blood, taken 4 to 6 months after surgery. This clonotype was obtained from a boy under three years old with tuberous sclerosis and intractable seizures. The CDR3 here is CAINQGGGTNYGYTF. CDR3 nucleotide sequence: TGTGCCATCAATCAAGGAGGGGGAACTAACTATGGCTACACCTTC.